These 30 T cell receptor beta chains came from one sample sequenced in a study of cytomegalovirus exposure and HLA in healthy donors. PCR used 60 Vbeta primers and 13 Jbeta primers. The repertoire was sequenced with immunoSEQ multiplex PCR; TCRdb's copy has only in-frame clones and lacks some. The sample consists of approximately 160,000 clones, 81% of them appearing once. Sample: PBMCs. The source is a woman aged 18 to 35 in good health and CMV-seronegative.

DNA of the CDR3: TGTGCCAGTAGTGTAACGACAGGTAACTACGAGCAGTACTTC. This gives the protein CASSVTTGNYEQYF. The chain links TRBV19 to TRBJ2-7, with a possible D match to TRBD1 (6 bases). Germline CDR1 LNHDA, CDR2 SQIVND (reference sequence). The V gene lost 5 bases and the J gene lost 3 bases, with 14 bases spanning the gap. The CDR3 is made up of 14 amino acids.

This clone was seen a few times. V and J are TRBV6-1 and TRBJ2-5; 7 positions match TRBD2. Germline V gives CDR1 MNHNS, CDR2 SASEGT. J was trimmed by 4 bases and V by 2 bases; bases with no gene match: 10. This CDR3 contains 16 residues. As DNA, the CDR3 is TGTGCCAGCAGTGAATCCGGGGGGACCGCAGGAGAGACCCAGTACTTC. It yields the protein CASSESGGTAGETQYF.

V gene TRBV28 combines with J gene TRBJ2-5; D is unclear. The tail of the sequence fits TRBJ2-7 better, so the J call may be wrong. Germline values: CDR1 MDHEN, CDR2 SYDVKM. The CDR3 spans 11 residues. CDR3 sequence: CASSLFREQYF. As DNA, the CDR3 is TGTGCCAGCAGTTTATTCCGCGAGCAGTACTTC.

This CDR3 reads CASSGQGSPEAFF. The CDR3 bases are TGCGCCAGCAGCGGACAGGGCTCGCCTGAAGCTTTCTTT. V and J are TRBV5-1 and TRBJ1-1; 8 nucleotides line up with TRBD1. Germline lookup yields CDR1 SGHRS and CDR2 YFSETQ. CDR3 length: 13 residues. Germline trimming cut 4 bases from V and 6 bases from J; bases unmatched to any gene: 5.

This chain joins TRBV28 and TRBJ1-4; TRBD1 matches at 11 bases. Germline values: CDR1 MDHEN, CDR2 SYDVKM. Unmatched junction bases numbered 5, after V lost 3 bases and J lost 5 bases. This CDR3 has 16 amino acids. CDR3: CASSFSGTGGNEKLFF. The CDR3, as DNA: TGTGCCAGCAGTTTTTCGGGGACAGGGGGAAATGAAAAACTGTTTTTT.

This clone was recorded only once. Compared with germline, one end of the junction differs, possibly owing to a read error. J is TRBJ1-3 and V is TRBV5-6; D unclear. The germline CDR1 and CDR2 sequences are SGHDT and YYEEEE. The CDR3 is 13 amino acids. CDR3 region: CASSRTTENTIYF. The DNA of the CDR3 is TGTGCCAGCAGTCGTACCACCGAAAACACCATATACTTT.

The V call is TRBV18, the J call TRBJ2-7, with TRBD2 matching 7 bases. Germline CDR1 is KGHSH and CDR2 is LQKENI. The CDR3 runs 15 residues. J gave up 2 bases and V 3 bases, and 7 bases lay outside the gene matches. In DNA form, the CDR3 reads TGTGCCAGCTCACCTAATGGCGGGGGAGCCTACGAGCAGTACTTC. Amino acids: CASSPNGGGAYEQYF. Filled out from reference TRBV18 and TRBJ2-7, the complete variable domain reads NAGVMQNPRHLVRRRGQEARLRCSPMKGHSHVYWYRQLPEEGLKFMVYLQKENIIDESGMPKERFSAEFPKEGPSILRIQQVVRGDSAAYFCASSPNGGGAYEQYFGPGTRLTVT.

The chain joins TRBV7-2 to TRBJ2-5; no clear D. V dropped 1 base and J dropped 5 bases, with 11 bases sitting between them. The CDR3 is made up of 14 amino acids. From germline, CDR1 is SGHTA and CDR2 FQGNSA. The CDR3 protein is CASSLDMSRETQYF. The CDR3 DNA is TGTGCCAGCAGCTTAGATATGAGCAGGGAGACCCAGTACTTC.

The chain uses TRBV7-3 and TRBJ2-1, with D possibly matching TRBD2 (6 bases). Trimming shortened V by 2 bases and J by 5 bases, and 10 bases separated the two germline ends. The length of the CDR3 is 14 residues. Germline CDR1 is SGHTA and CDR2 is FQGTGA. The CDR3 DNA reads TGTGCCAGCAGCTTAGATGCGGGGCACAATGAGCAGTTCTTC. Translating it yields CASSLDAGHNEQFF.

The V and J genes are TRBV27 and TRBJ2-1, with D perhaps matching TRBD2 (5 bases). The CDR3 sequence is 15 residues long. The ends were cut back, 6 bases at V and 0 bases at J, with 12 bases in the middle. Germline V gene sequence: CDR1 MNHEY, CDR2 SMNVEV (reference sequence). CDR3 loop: CASSPTGSSYNEQFF. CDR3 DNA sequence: TGTGCCAGCAGCCCGACGGGGAGCTCCTACAATGAGCAGTTCTTC.

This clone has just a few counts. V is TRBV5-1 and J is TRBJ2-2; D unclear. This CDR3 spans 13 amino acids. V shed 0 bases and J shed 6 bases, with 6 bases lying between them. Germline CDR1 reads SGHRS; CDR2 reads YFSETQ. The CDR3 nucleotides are TGCGCCAGCAGCTTGGCAGAGGCCGGGGAGCTGTTTTTT. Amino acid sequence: CASSLAEAGELFF.

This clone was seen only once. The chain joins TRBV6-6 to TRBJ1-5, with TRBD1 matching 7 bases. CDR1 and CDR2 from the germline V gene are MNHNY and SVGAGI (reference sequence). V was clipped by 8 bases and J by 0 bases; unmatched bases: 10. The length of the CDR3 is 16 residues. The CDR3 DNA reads TGTGCCAGCGAAGACAGGGTTCTGTATAGCAATCAGCCCCAGCATTTT. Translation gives CASEDRVLYSNQPQHF.

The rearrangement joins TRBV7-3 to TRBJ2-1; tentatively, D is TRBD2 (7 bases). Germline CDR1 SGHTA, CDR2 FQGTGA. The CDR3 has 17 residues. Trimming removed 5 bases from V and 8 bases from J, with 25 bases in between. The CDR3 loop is CASSPRGSRGSGDEQFF. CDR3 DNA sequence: TGTGCCAGCAGCCCAAGGGGGTCGCGCGGGAGTGGCGATGAGCAGTTCTTC.

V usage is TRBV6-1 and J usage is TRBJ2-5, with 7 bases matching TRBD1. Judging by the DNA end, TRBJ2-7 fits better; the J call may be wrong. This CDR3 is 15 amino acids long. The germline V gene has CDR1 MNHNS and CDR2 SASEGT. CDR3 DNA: TGTGCCAGCAGTGAGTGGGACAGCGTCCCCTACGAGCAGTACTTC. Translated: CASSEWDSVPYEQYF.

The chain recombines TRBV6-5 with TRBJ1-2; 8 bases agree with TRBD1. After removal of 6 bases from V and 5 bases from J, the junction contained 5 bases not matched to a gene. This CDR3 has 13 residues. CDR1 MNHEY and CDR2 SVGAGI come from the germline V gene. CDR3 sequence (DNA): TGTGCCAGCAGCTGGACAGGGACTTATGGCTACACCTTC. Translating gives CASSWTGTYGYTF.

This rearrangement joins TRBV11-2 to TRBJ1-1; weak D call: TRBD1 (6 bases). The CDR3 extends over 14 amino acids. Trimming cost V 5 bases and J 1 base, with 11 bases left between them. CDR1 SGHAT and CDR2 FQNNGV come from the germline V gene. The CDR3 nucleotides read TGTGCCAGCAGCCCCGAAGGGGGGAACACTGAAGCTTTCTTT. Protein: CASSPEGGNTEAFF.

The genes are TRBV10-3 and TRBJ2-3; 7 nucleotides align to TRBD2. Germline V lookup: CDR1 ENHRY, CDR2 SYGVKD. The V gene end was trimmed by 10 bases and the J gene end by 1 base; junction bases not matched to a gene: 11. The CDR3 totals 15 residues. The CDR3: CATGEGAGGTDTQYF. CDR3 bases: TGTGCCACCGGGGAAGGGGCGGGAGGCACAGATACGCAGTATTTT.

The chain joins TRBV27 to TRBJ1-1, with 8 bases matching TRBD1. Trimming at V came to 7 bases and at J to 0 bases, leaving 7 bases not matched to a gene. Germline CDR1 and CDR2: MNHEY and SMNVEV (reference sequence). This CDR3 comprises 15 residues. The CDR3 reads CASTTTGGMNTEAFF. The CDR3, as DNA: TGTGCCAGCACTACAACAGGGGGAATGAACACTGAAGCTTTCTTT.

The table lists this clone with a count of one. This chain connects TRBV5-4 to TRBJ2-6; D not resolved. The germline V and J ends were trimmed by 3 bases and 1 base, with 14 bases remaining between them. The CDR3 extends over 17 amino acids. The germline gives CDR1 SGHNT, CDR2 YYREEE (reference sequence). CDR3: CASSSQTIHSGANVLTF. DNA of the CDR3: TGTGCCAGCAGCTCACAAACCATCCATTCTGGGGCCAACGTCCTGACTTTC.

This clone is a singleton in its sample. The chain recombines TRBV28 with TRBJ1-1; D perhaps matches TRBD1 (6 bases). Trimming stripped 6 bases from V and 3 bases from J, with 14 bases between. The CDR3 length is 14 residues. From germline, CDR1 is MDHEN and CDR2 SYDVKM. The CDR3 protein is CASRTGSLDTEAFF. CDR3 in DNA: TGTGCCAGCAGAACAGGGTCTTTGGACACTGAAGCTTTCTTT.

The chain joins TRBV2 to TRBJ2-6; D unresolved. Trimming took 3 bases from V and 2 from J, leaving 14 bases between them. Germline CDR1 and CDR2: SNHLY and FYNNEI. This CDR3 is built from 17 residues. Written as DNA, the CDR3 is TGTGCCAGCAGTGACCCCCGCGACAAACCTGGGGCCAACGTCCTGACTTTC. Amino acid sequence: CASSDPRDKPGANVLTF.

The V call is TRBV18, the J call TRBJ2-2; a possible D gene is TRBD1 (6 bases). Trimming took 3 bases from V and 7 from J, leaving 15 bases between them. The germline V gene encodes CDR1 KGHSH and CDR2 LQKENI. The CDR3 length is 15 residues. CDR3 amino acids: CASSPKLQGVGELFF. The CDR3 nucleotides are TGTGCCAGCTCACCGAAACTACAGGGAGTCGGGGAGCTGTTTTTT.

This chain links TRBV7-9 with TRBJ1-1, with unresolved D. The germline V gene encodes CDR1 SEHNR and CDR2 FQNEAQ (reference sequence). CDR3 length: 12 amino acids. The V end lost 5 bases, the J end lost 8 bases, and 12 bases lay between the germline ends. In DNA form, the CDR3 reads TGTGCCAGCAGCCGAATCGGGAGAGAAGCTTTCTTT. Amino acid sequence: CASSRIGREAFF.

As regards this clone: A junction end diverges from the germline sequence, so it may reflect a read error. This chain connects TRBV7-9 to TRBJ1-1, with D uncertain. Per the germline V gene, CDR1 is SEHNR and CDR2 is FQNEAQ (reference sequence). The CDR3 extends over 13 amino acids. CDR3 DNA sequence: TGTTCCAGCAGCGCCGGTCGTGGCACTGAAGCTTTCTTT. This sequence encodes CSSSAGRGTEAFF.

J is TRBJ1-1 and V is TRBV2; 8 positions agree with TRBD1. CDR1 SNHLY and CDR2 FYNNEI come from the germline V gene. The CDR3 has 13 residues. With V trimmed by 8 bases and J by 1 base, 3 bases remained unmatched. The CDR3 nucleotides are TGTGCCAGCTCGGGACAGGAGAACACTGAAGCTTTCTTT. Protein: CASSGQENTEAFF. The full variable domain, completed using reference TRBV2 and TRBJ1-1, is EPEVTQTPSHQVTQMGQEVILRCVPISNHLYFYWYRQILGQKVEFLVSFYNNEISEKSEIFDDQFSVERPDGSNFTLKIRSTKLEDSAMYFCASSGQENTEAFFGQGTRLTVV.

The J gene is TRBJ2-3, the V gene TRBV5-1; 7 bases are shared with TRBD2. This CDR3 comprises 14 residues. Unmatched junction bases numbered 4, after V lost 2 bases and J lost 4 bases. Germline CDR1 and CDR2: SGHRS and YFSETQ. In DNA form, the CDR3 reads TGCGCCAGCAGCTTACGGGAGGCCCCAGATACGCAGTATTTT. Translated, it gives CASSLREAPDTQYF.

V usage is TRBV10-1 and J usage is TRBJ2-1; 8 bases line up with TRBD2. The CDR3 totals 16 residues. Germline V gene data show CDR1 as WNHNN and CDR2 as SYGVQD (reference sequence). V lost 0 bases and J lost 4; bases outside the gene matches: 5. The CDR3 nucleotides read TGCGCCAGCAGTGAGTCGCGGGGGGCAGCTTACAATGAGCAGTTCTTC. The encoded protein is CASSESRGAAYNEQFF.

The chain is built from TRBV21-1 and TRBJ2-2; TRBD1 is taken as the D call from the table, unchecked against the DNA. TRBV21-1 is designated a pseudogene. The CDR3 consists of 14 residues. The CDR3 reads CASSINREPGELFF. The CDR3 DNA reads TGTGCCAGCAGCATAAACAGGGAACCCGGGGAGCTGTTTTTT.

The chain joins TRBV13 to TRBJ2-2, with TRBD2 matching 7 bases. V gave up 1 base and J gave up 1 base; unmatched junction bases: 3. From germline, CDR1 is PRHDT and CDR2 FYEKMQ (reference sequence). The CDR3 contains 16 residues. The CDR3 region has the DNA TGTGCCAGCAGCTTAGAACTAGCGAGGAACACCGGGGAGCTGTTTTTT. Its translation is CASSLELARNTGELFF.

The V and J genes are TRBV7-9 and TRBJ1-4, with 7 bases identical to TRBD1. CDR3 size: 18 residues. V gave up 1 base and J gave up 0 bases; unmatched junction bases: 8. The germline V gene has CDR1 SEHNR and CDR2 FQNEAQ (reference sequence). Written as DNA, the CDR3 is TGTGCCAGCAGCTTAGTCTCCGGGACAGCGTCAACTAATGAAAAACTGTTTTTT. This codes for CASSLVSGTASTNEKLFF.